Here is one TCR beta chain with its context. Germline CDR1 reads GTSNPN; CDR2 reads SVGIG (reference sequence). The V end lost 5 bases, the J end lost 1 base, and 11 bases lay between the germline ends. This CDR3 has 13 residues. These data belong to a study of control samples from healthy donors and cancer patients. Generated by immunoSEQ multiplex PCR, the TCRdb table keeps only in-frame clones and is missing some. The repertoire holds approximately 100,000 clones, with 75% to 90% as singletons. Specimen: PBMCs. This sequence originates from a man between 60 and 75 years old with lung cancer. The J gene is TRBJ1-1, the V gene TRBV30; D is unclear. The CDR3: CAWVKSANTEAFF. In DNA form, the CDR3 reads TGTGCCTGGGTCAAATCAGCGAACACTGAAGCTTTCTTT.